A selection of T cell receptor beta chains follows, all from one sample in a study of OX40 agonist ivuxolimab in advanced cancers. Clones were sequenced by immunoSEQ multiplex PCR, and TCRdb holds only the in-frame ones, with some missing. The sample contains tens of thousands of clones, about 91% of which appear only once. The specimen comprised CD4+ or CD8+ T cells sorted from blood, sampled in a trial of the OX40 agonist ivuxolimab. These receptors were collected from an adult with an advanced solid tumor such as melanoma, head and neck, liver or kidney cancer. Each CDR3 is given with its conserved first and last residue. A D gene is named only where the DNA matches it firmly. Rows give clone size only sometimes, using once, few, many, or a class for an expanded clone.

len: 15; abundance: -; v_gene: TRBV9; d_gene: -; j_gene: TRBJ2-5; CDR3nt: TGTGCCAGCAGCGTATACGTGGGGGATGGGGAGACCCAGTACTTC; CDR3aa: CASSVYVGDGETQYF
len: 12; abundance: -; v_gene: TRBV5-4; d_gene: -; j_gene: TRBJ1-1; CDR3nt: TGTGCCAGCAGCTTGGGGGTATCTGAAGCTTTCTTT; CDR3aa: CASSLGVSEAFF
len: 12; abundance: once; v_gene: TRBV10-3; d_gene: TRBD2; j_gene: TRBJ2-5; CDR3nt: TGTGCCATTAGCGGGATTGGAGAGACCCAGTACTTC; CDR3aa: CAISGIGETQYF
len: 16; abundance: -; v_gene: TRBV7-8; d_gene: -; j_gene: TRBJ2-2; CDR3nt: TGTGCCAGCAGCTTGCAAGGGAGAGGGAACACCGGGGAGCTGTTTTTT; CDR3aa: CASSLQGRGNTGELFF
len: 13; abundance: few; v_gene: TRBV18; d_gene: -; j_gene: TRBJ2-7; CDR3nt: TGTGCCAGCTCACCATATCTCGGGCACGAGCAGTACTTC; CDR3aa: CASSPYLGHEQYF
len: 18; abundance: -; v_gene: TRBV19; d_gene: -; j_gene: TRBJ2-6; CDR3nt: TGTGCCAGTAGTATCCGAGGGTCGCGGCTTGGGGGGGCCAACGTCCTGACTTTC; CDR3aa: CASSIRGSRLGGANVLTF
len: 17; abundance: -; v_gene: TRBV28; d_gene: TRBD1; j_gene: TRBJ1-1; CDR3nt: TGTGCCAGCAGTTCATTGACAGGGGGTTTGATGAACACTGAAGCTTTCTTT; CDR3aa: CASSSLTGGLMNTEAFF
len: 14; abundance: once; v_gene: TRBV6-1; d_gene: -; j_gene: TRBJ1-1; CDR3nt: TGTGCCAGCAGTGAACCCGGGACTCACACTGAAGCTTTCTTT; CDR3aa: CASSEPGTHTEAFF
len: 15; abundance: -; v_gene: TRBV15; d_gene: -; j_gene: TRBJ1-2; CDR3nt: TGTGCCACCAGCATTCAGAGCGGCCCTTTCGGAAGCTACACCTTC; CDR3aa: CATSIQSGPFGSYTF
len: 16; abundance: -; v_gene: TRBV10-3; d_gene: -; j_gene: TRBJ2-1; CDR3nt: TGTGCCATCAGAGACCGTGGCGGGGTGGCCTACAATGAGCAGTTCTTC; CDR3aa: CAIRDRGGVAYNEQFF
len: 15; abundance: -; v_gene: TRBV14; d_gene: -; j_gene: TRBJ2-7; CDR3nt: TGTGCCAGCAGCCCCATGGACGCAGAACCACAAGAGCAGTACTTC; CDR3aa: CASSPMDAEPQEQYF
len: 13; abundance: -; v_gene: TRBV19; d_gene: -; j_gene: TRBJ1-6; CDR3nt: TGTGCCAGTAGTATCAGCTATAATTCACCCCTCCACTTT; CDR3aa: CASSISYNSPLHF
len: 13; abundance: once; v_gene: TRBV9; d_gene: -; j_gene: TRBJ2-1; CDR3nt: TGTGCCAGCAGCGTCAGGGGTGGGAATGAGCAGTTCTTC; CDR3aa: CASSVRGGNEQFF
len: 13; abundance: -; v_gene: TRBV2; d_gene: TRBD1; j_gene: TRBJ1-5; CDR3nt: TGTGCCAGCAGTGGACAGGGGGCCTGGCCCCAGCATTTT; CDR3aa: CASSGQGAWPQHF
len: 14; abundance: once; v_gene: TRBV25-1; d_gene: -; j_gene: TRBJ1-2; CDR3nt: TGTGCCAGTCGAGGGCCGGGGGTTAACTATGGCTACACCTTC; CDR3aa: CASRGPGVNYGYTF
len: 14; abundance: -; v_gene: TRBV11-2; d_gene: -; j_gene: TRBJ1-2; CDR3nt: TGTGCCAGCAGCTTAGATCTAGCCAACTATGGCTACACCTTC; CDR3aa: CASSLDLANYGYTF
len: 16; abundance: -; v_gene: TRBV6-6; d_gene: TRBD2; j_gene: TRBJ2-7; CDR3nt: TGTGCCAGCAGTTACTCGACACTGCGCGGGAGTGGGGAGCAGTACTTC; CDR3aa: CASSYSTLRGSGEQYF
len: 17; abundance: -; v_gene: TRBV19; d_gene: -; j_gene: TRBJ2-3; CDR3nt: TGTGCCAGTAGTATAGGCTTCGCGGGGGCGCGGTCAGATACGCAGTATTTT; CDR3aa: CASSIGFAGARSDTQYF
len: 13; abundance: few; v_gene: TRBV7-3; d_gene: -; j_gene: TRBJ1-2; CDR3nt: TGTGCCAGCAGCTTAAGACAAAACTATGGCTACACCTTC; CDR3aa: CASSLRQNYGYTF
len: 15; abundance: -; v_gene: TRBV9; d_gene: -; j_gene: TRBJ1-1; CDR3nt: TGTGCCAGCAGCGTTTCCCCGGGCCCGAACACTGAAGCTTTCTTT; CDR3aa: CASSVSPGPNTEAFF
len: 14; abundance: once; v_gene: TRBV5-1; d_gene: TRBD2; j_gene: TRBJ2-1; CDR3nt: TGCGCCAGCAGCTTCGAGCGGGGGGGCAATGAGCAGTTCTTC; CDR3aa: CASSFERGGNEQFF
len: 15; abundance: -; v_gene: TRBV5-4; d_gene: TRBD1; j_gene: TRBJ2-3; CDR3nt: TGTGCCAGCAGTACTCCGGGACAGGGCCCAGATACGCAGTATTTT; CDR3aa: CASSTPGQGPDTQYF
len: 15; abundance: -; v_gene: TRBV5-6; d_gene: TRBD1; j_gene: TRBJ2-7; CDR3nt: TGTGCCAGCAGCCTTGGGACAGGGGGCATCTACGAGCAGTACTTC; CDR3aa: CASSLGTGGIYEQYF
len: 14; abundance: few; v_gene: TRBV19; d_gene: TRBD1; j_gene: TRBJ1-6; CDR3nt: TGTGCCAGTAGTAGACGGGACAGGGCCTCACCCCTCCACTTT; CDR3aa: CASSRRDRASPLHF
len: 18; abundance: -; v_gene: TRBV7-9; d_gene: TRBD2; j_gene: TRBJ2-3; CDR3nt: TGTGCCAGCAGTCGTAGCGGGGCGCAATGGGTCACCACAGATACGCAGTATTTT; CDR3aa: CASSRSGAQWVTTDTQYF
len: 15; abundance: -; v_gene: TRBV25-1; d_gene: TRBD1; j_gene: TRBJ2-5; CDR3nt: TGTGCCAGCAGTAGAAGGACAGGGGGTACGGAGACCCAGTACTTC; CDR3aa: CASSRRTGGTETQYF
len: 13; abundance: -; v_gene: TRBV29-1; d_gene: -; j_gene: TRBJ2-7; CDR3nt: TGCAGCGTCGATATAGGCGGCGCGGGCGAGCAGTACTTC; CDR3aa: CSVDIGGAGEQYF
len: 15; abundance: -; v_gene: TRBV11-1; d_gene: TRBD2; j_gene: TRBJ2-1; CDR3nt: TGTGCCAGCAGCTTTGGTAGCGGGTCCTACAATGAGCAGTTCTTC; CDR3aa: CASSFGSGSYNEQFF
len: 16; abundance: -; v_gene: TRBV7-9; d_gene: -; j_gene: TRBJ2-7; CDR3nt: TGTGCCAGCAGCTTATCCAACAAGCGGGCCCCCTACGAGCAGTACTTC; CDR3aa: CASSLSNKRAPYEQYF
len: 12; abundance: few; v_gene: TRBV29-1; d_gene: TRBD2; j_gene: TRBJ2-7; CDR3nt: TGCAGCGGACGACTAGCGGGAAGGGAGCAGTACTTC; CDR3aa: CSGRLAGREQYF
len: 12; abundance: -; v_gene: TRBV5-6; d_gene: -; j_gene: TRBJ2-5; CDR3nt: TGTGCCAGCAGCCAATACGAAGAGACCCAGTACTTC; CDR3aa: CASSQYEETQYF
len: 16; abundance: -; v_gene: TRBV11-2; d_gene: TRBD2; j_gene: TRBJ2-7; CDR3nt: TGTGCCAGCAGCTCTTTAAGAAGCGGGGCTTCCTACGAGCAGTACTTC; CDR3aa: CASSSLRSGASYEQYF
len: 11; abundance: once; v_gene: TRBV6-6; d_gene: -; j_gene: TRBJ2-3; CDR3nt: TGTGCCAGCATGGGTGGAATCCCGCAGTATTTT; CDR3aa: CASMGGIPQYF
len: 14; abundance: -; v_gene: TRBV6-5; d_gene: -; j_gene: TRBJ1-1; CDR3nt: TGTGCCAGCAGTTATGGTGACAGTGGCACTGAAGCTTTCTTT; CDR3aa: CASSYGDSGTEAFF
len: 14; abundance: once; v_gene: TRBV2; d_gene: TRBD2; j_gene: TRBJ2-2; CDR3nt: TGTGCCAGCAGGTGGCTAGCGGGGCCCGGGGAGCTGTTTTTT; CDR3aa: CASRWLAGPGELFF
len: 12; abundance: -; v_gene: TRBV10-3; d_gene: -; j_gene: TRBJ1-2; CDR3nt: TGTGCCATCTCATCAGGGGATAATGGCTACACCTTC; CDR3aa: CAISSGDNGYTF
len: 12; abundance: -; v_gene: TRBV30; d_gene: -; j_gene: TRBJ2-7; CDR3nt: TGTGCCTGGAGTCTCAGGGAGTACGAGCAGTACTTC; CDR3aa: CAWSLREYEQYF
len: 16; abundance: -; v_gene: TRBV10-2; d_gene: -; j_gene: TRBJ1-5; CDR3nt: TGCGCCAGCAGTGAGGTCCACCGGGACGCAGGTGTGCCCCAGCATTTT; CDR3aa: CASSEVHRDAGVPQHF
len: 18; abundance: -; v_gene: TRBV4-2; d_gene: TRBD2; j_gene: TRBJ2-2; CDR3nt: TGTGCCAGCAGCCAAGGAATTAGCGGGAGGGCGGGCACCGGGGAGCTGTTTTTT; CDR3aa: CASSQGISGRAGTGELFF
len: 13; abundance: -; v_gene: TRBV29-1; d_gene: TRBD2; j_gene: TRBJ2-7; CDR3nt: TGCAGCGTTGAGGGCGGGGGAGCCTACGAGCAGTACTTC; CDR3aa: CSVEGGGAYEQYF
len: 15; abundance: few; v_gene: TRBV4-2; d_gene: -; j_gene: TRBJ1-2; CDR3nt: TGTGCCAGCAGCCCAAACCCACAGGGAATGGAGGGCTACACCTTC; CDR3aa: CASSPNPQGMEGYTF
len: 17; abundance: -; v_gene: TRBV9; d_gene: TRBD2; j_gene: TRBJ2-2; CDR3nt: TGTGCCAGCAGCGTAGCTAGCGGGACGGGGAACACCGGGGAGCTGTTTTTT; CDR3aa: CASSVASGTGNTGELFF
len: 15; abundance: -; v_gene: TRBV28; d_gene: -; j_gene: TRBJ1-5; CDR3nt: TGTGCCAGCAGGCGTCAGGGAAGTAACAATCAGCCCCAGCATTTT; CDR3aa: CASRRQGSNNQPQHF
len: 14; abundance: few; v_gene: TRBV10-3; d_gene: -; j_gene: TRBJ2-7; CDR3nt: TGTGCCATCAGTGAGGCCCTACCAGCAGGGGAGCAGTACTTC; CDR3aa: CAISEALPAGEQYF
len: 15; abundance: -; v_gene: TRBV6-1; d_gene: -; j_gene: TRBJ1-1; CDR3nt: TGTGCCAGCAGTGAACCCGGGACGGGGAACACTGAAGCTTTCTTT; CDR3aa: CASSEPGTGNTEAFF
len: 14; abundance: -; v_gene: TRBV7-8; d_gene: TRBD1; j_gene: TRBJ2-7; CDR3nt: TGTGCCAGCAGGGCGACAGGGACCCTTGGGGAGCAGTACTTC; CDR3aa: CASRATGTLGEQYF
len: 15; abundance: -; v_gene: TRBV6-5; d_gene: TRBD2; j_gene: TRBJ2-1; CDR3nt: TGTGCCAGCAGTAGCCTAGCGGGAGGCTACAATGAGCAGTTCTTC; CDR3aa: CASSSLAGGYNEQFF
len: 14; abundance: once; v_gene: TRBV5-4; d_gene: -; j_gene: TRBJ2-3; CDR3nt: TGTGCCAGCAGACGGCAGGAGACCACAGATACGCAGTATTTT; CDR3aa: CASRRQETTDTQYF
len: 13; abundance: -; v_gene: TRBV11-3; d_gene: -; j_gene: TRBJ2-7; CDR3nt: TGTGCCAGCAGCTTAGCCCTCCACTACGAGCAGTACTTC; CDR3aa: CASSLALHYEQYF
len: 12; abundance: -; v_gene: TRBV2; d_gene: -; j_gene: TRBJ1-2; CDR3nt: TGTGCCCACCTTGGGTATGGGTATGGCTACACCTTC; CDR3aa: CAHLGYGYGYTF
len: 13; abundance: -; v_gene: TRBV6-5; d_gene: -; j_gene: TRBJ1-2; CDR3nt: TGTGCCAGCAGCCAAGGGGCTAACTATGGCTACACCTTC; CDR3aa: CASSQGANYGYTF
len: 15; abundance: -; v_gene: TRBV7-3; d_gene: TRBD1; j_gene: TRBJ1-1; CDR3nt: TGTGCCAGCAGCTCTGGATTAGGACAGGGGGCTGAAGCTTTCTTT; CDR3aa: CASSSGLGQGAEAFF
len: 17; abundance: -; v_gene: TRBV4-2; d_gene: -; j_gene: TRBJ1-3; CDR3nt: TGTGCCAGCAGCCAATTTACGGGACTGGGCTCTGGAAACACCATATATTTT; CDR3aa: CASSQFTGLGSGNTIYF